The rows below give T cell receptor beta chains drawn from one sample of a study of shared clonotypes between healthy human individuals. TCRdb keeps only in-frame clones here, not all; method: immunoSEQ multiplex PCR. Among millions of clones listed, just under 95% were seen once. Sequenced input: naive CD8+ T cells sorted from blood. The receptor source for this set is a man aged 18 to 35 in good health. Both conserved end residues are part of each CDR3. A D gene is named only where the DNA matches it firmly.

D gene,V gene,J gene,CDR3 DNA,CDR3 protein
.,TRBV7-9,TRBJ2-2,TGTGCCAGCAGCTTTGGCCAGGGGCACGGGGAGCTGTTTTTT,CASSFGQGHGELFF
.,TRBV7-3,TRBJ1-6,TGTGCCAGCAGCAGATCGGGACACTCGAGCTCCTATAATTCACCCCTCCACTTT,CASSRSGHSSSYNSPLHF
TRBD2,TRBV11-2,TRBJ2-7,TGTGCCAGCAGCCACGCGGGTAGCGGGAATCCAGACGAGCAGTACTTC,CASSHAGSGNPDEQYF
.,TRBV4-3,TRBJ2-3,TGCGCCAGCAGCCAAGGGGCAGGACATTTGGGCACAGATACGCAGTATTTT,CASSQGAGHLGTDTQYF
.,TRBV10-2,TRBJ2-7,TGCGCCAGCAGGGCGCGCCCTGCCTACGAGCAGTACTTC,CASRARPAYEQYF
TRBD1,TRBV27,TRBJ2-2,TGTGCCAGCAGTTTCTCGACAGGGGAGGTCTCTACCGGGGAGCTGTTTTTT,CASSFSTGEVSTGELFF
TRBD2,TRBV4-3,TRBJ2-3,TGCGCCAGCAGCCAAGATACGGTTGCTAGCGGCCGCACAGATACGCAGTATTTT,CASSQDTVASGRTDTQYF
TRBD2,TRBV7-9,TRBJ2-1,TGTGCCAGCAGCTTATGGGAGGGCAATGAGCAGTTCTTC,CASSLWEGNEQFF
TRBD2,TRBV27,TRBJ2-5,TGTGCCAGCGGGCTAGCGGGAGGGTTAGAGACCCAGTACTTC,CASGLAGGLETQYF
.,TRBV10-3,TRBJ2-7,TGTGCCATCAATGGTGGGGGGCCCGACGAGCAGTACTTC,CAINGGGPDEQYF
.,TRBV6-6,TRBJ2-5,TGTGCCAGCAGCCAAGAAATCGGATACCAAGAGACCCAGTACTTC,CASSQEIGYQETQYF
.,TRBV5-6,TRBJ2-5,TGTGCCAGCAGCCTTTTACAGGGTCAGCTCCGGGAGACCCAGTACTTC,CASSLLQGQLRETQYF